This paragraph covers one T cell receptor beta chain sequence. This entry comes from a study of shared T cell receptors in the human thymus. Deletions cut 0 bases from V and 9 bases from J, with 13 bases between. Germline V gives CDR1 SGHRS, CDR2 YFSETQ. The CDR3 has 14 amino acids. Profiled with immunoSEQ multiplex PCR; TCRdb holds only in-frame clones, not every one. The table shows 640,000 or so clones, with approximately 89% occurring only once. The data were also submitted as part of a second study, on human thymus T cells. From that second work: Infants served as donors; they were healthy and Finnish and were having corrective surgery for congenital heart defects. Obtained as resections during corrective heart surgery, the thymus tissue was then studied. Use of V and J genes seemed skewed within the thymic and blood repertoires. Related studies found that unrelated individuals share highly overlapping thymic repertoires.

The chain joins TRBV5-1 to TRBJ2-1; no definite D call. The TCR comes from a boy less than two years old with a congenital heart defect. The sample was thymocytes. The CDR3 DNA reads TGCGCCAGCAGCTTGGCGTATGGCCTTGCTGAGCAGTTCTTC. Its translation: CASSLAYGLAEQFF.